The rows below give T cell receptor beta chains drawn from one sample of a study of blood T cell repertoires in COVID-19. The table came from immunoSEQ multiplex PCR; TCRdb's copy has only in-frame clones and leaves some out. The table lists a few hundred thousand clones, roughly 91% of them singletons, with around 4% in the top ten. The specimen was PBMCs or T cells enriched from blood (not recorded which). The source of these receptors is a woman in her 30s who had recovered from COVID-19. Each CDR3 is given with its conserved first and last residue. Each record gives: clone size, CDR3 length, V gene, CDR3 protein. The size field is filled for only some rows; it gives once, few, many or a size class.

-	16	TRBV7-2	CASSTRLAGGTYEQYF
-	11	TRBV29-1	CSVAVNTEAFF
-	12	TRBV29-1	CSAAGDRGTQYF
once	15	TRBV7-2	CASSLRYRTNNEQFF
-	16	TRBV3-1/TRBV3-2	CASSQDVNRGIAEAFF
once	15	TRBV7-7	CASSTSGRAEETQYF
-	12	TRBV16	CASSRRQSEAFF
-	14	TRBV5-4	CASSFGTGLNEQFF
-	15	TRBV20-1	CSASSSSVGNQPQHF
-	15	TRBV9	CASSVAPGRTDTQYF
once	17	TRBV5-1	CASRRAFMRTVNTEAFF
-	13	TRBV2	CASRPGFTGELFF
-	17	TRBV28	CASSFAGRGPRGYGYTF
-	19	TRBV9	CASSVATGSGRHPSGGYTF
-	15	TRBV7-3	CASSNPGQGIYGYTF
-	13	TRBV7-6	CASSLEGLQPQHF
-	15	TRBV9	CASSVGGGVNTEAFF
-	12	TRBV28	CASGSQDYEQYF
-	14	TRBV19	CASSGQGGNTEAFF
-	13	TRBV20-1	CSASRSVRDGYTF
few	17	TRBV27	CASSLQGGRPISYEQYF
-	13	TRBV7-9	CASSLPGADTQYF